Shown below are 29 T cell receptor beta chains from a single sample sequenced in a study of human T cells and chemical hapten exposure. The sample's time point: patch test 1, 2 weeks after DPC sensitization. Treatment specified: therapeutic diphenylcyclopropenone sensitization with weekly scalp DPC. Using its own MiXCR run on the RACE reads, TCRdb lists one record per CDR3 protein. The table includes approximately 49,000 distinct CDR3 sequences, less than 9.5% detected once. Sample: whole blood, taken in connection with sensitization to the hapten diphenylcyclopropenone (DPC). Receptors were obtained from a woman between 50 and 59 years old with alopecia areata. Some clones in this sample may be carry-over from other donors' samples.

A note on this clonotype: This may arise from a read error, as a much more abundant clone is one base away. This sequence joins TRBV6-2 or TRBV6-3 and TRBJ1-1; tentative D call: TRBD1 (5 bases). V lost 6 bases, J lost 3 bases, and 8 bases lay in between. CDR3 length equals 12 residues. Germline CDR1 is MNHEY and CDR2 is SVGEGT. The CDR3 nucleotides are TGTGCCAGCAGCCCGGGGGACACTGAAGCTTTCTTT. This sequence encodes CASSPGDTEAFF.

This chain joins TRBV2 and TRBJ1-4; D not certain. Germline CDR1 reads SNHLY; CDR2 reads FYNNEI. This CDR3 contains 13 residues. Between the trimmed V and J ends, which lost 6 bases and 4 bases, there was a span of 9 bases. This CDR3 is CASRESRNEKLFF. CDR3 in DNA: TGTGCCAGCAGGGAATCCCGTAATGAAAAACTGTTTTTT.

The rearrangement links TRBV4-3 to TRBJ1-1, with D uncertain. Per the germline V gene, CDR1 is LGHNA and CDR2 is YSLEER. Trimming removed 3 bases at V and 8 bases at J, with 16 bases between. This CDR3 is built from 14 residues. The CDR3 nucleotides read TGCGCCAGCAGCCAGCCCGATAGGAGGAAAGAAGCTTTCTTT. It yields the protein CASSQPDRRKEAFF.

This clonotype was seen at least ten times. The chain uses TRBV7-6 and TRBJ1-4; D may be TRBD1 (5 bases). CDR1 and CDR2 (germline): SGHVS, FNYEAQ. CDR3 length equals 14 residues. V was cut by 3 bases and J by 8 bases, with 13 bases left in between. CDR3 nucleotide sequence: TGTGCCAGCAGCTTCGACAGCTGGGGGGAAAAACTGTTTTTT. It yields the protein CASSFDSWGEKLFF.

This clonotype was counted ten times or more. The chain employs TRBV7-2 and TRBJ1-6; maybe TRBD1 (6 bases). Deletions cut 3 bases from V and 7 bases from J, with 7 bases between. In germline, CDR1 is SGHTA, CDR2 FQGNSA. The CDR3 spans 13 residues. CDR3 coding DNA: TGTGCCAGCAGCTTGGGACAAAATTCACCCCTCCACTTT. It yields the protein CASSLGQNSPLHF.

The chain is built from TRBV20-1 and TRBJ2-7; 9 bases agree with TRBD1. CDR1 is DFQATT and CDR2 is SNEGSKA in the germline V gene (reference sequence). The trim removed 0 bases at V and 5 bases at J, leaving 8 bases unmatched. The CDR3 is 15 amino acids. In DNA, the CDR3 is TGCAGTGCTAGAGAGGGGACAGGGTCGGGGAACGAGCAGTACTTC. This translates into CSAREGTGSGNEQYF.

This clonotype was detected many times. This sequence joins TRBV23-1 and TRBJ2-5; D is unresolved. TRBV23-1 is an ORF, with its function uncertain. V lost 5 bases to trimming and J lost 5 bases, with 15 bases between them. CDR3 length: 14 amino acids. The CDR3 loop reads CASSFEPFRETQYF. The CDR3 nucleotides read TGCGCCAGCAGTTTCGAGCCCTTTCGGGAGACCCAGTACTTC.

This clonotype showed up many times. The V call is TRBV12-3 or TRBV12-4, the J call TRBJ2-7; D possibly corresponds to TRBD2 (5 bases). This CDR3 is built from 14 residues. The V end was cut by 3 bases, the J end by 0 bases, with 9 bases between. DNA of the CDR3: TGTGCCAGCAGTTTGGGCGGGCCCTCCTACGAGCAGTACTTC. This gives the protein CASSLGGPSYEQYF.

The sample holds many counts of this clonotype. The rearrangement links TRBV18 to TRBJ1-1; D ambiguous. This CDR3 comprises 12 residues. V was cut by 6 bases and J by 4 bases, with 9 bases left in between. Germline V gene data show CDR1 as KGHSH and CDR2 as LQKENI. The CDR3 loop is CASSSVGTEAFF. DNA of the CDR3: TGTGCCAGCTCCTCTGTGGGCACTGAAGCTTTCTTT.

There are many counts of this clonotype. This rearrangement joins TRBV6-5 to TRBJ2-5; D ambiguous. This CDR3 spans 15 amino acids. CDR1 is MNHEY, CDR2 SVGAGI, per germline. V lost 0 bases, J lost 1 base, and 9 bases lay in between. CDR3 in amino acids: CASSYSHGRQETQYF. The CDR3, as DNA: TGTGCCAGCAGTTACTCGCACGGACGCCAAGAGACCCAGTACTTC.

The chain couples TRBV28 to TRBJ2-5; TRBD1 matches 7 bases. CDR3 length: 13 amino acids. CDR1 MDHEN and CDR2 SYDVKM come from the germline V gene. With 6 bases clipped from V and 4 bases from J, the junction kept 5 bases outside the gene matches. As DNA, the CDR3 is TGTGCCAGCAGCGACAGGGTCCCAGAGACCCAGTACTTC. Translated, it gives CASSDRVPETQYF.

This clonotype has ten or more counts. The chain couples TRBV7-9 to TRBJ2-2; 8 bases line up with TRBD1. V was pared by 5 bases and J by 4 bases, with 15 bases of the junction left unmatched. The CDR3 has 18 amino acids. Germline V gene sequence: CDR1 SEHNR, CDR2 FQNEAQ (reference sequence). CDR3 region: CASSPGGGGQDTTGELFF. The DNA of the CDR3 is TGTGCCAGCAGCCCAGGTGGAGGGGGACAGGATACCACCGGGGAGCTGTTTTTT.

The chain employs TRBV28 and TRBJ1-2; 11 nucleotides agree with TRBD1. Losses at the gene ends were 6 bases for V and 4 bases for J; bases not matched to a gene: 10. This CDR3 spans 16 amino acids. Germline V gene sequence: CDR1 MDHEN, CDR2 SYDVKM. The CDR3 here is CASSTTGTGGSYGYTF. Here the CDR3 DNA reads TGTGCCAGCAGCACCACCGGGACAGGGGGGAGCTATGGCTACACCTTC.

About this clonotype itself: A much larger clone differs from this one at a single base, so this may be a read error. The chain is built from TRBV20-1 and TRBJ1-2; D ambiguous. The CDR3 is made up of 12 amino acids. Germline-derived CDR1 and CDR2 are DFQATT and SNEGSKA (reference sequence). DNA of the CDR3: TGCAGTGCTGTGAGACGCGCCTATGGCTTCACCTTC. Translation: CSAVRRAYGFTF.

This clonotype came up many times. The chain employs TRBV18 and TRBJ2-5; D call uncertain. Trimming removed 2 bases at V and 5 bases at J, with 12 bases between. Looked up from germline, CDR1 is KGHSH and CDR2 is LQKENI. The CDR3 sequence is 14 residues long. CDR3 amino acids: CASSPSVTSETQYF. CDR3 in DNA: TGTGCCAGCTCACCATCGGTAACCAGTGAGACCCAGTACTTC. Filled out from reference TRBV18 and TRBJ2-5, the complete variable domain reads NAGVMQNPRHLVRRRGQEARLRCSPMKGHSHVYWYRQLPEEGLKFMVYLQKENIIDESGMPKERFSAEFPKEGPSILRIQQVVRGDSAAYFCASSPSVTSETQYFGPGTRLLVL.

The J gene is TRBJ2-3, the V gene TRBV9; 8 bases fit TRBD2. This CDR3 contains 16 residues. CDR1 and CDR2 from the germline V gene are SGDLS and YYNGEE. J was trimmed by 3 bases and V by 4 bases; bases with no gene match: 10. The CDR3 coding sequence is TGTGCCAGCAGCCCCCGTGGGGGCGGGGGGACAGATACGCAGTATTTT. Its translation is CASSPRGGGGTDTQYF.

The chain combines TRBV30 with TRBJ1-5, with D perhaps matching TRBD1 (5 bases). The CDR3 consists of 13 residues. CDR1 is GTSNPN, CDR2 SVGIG, per germline (reference sequence). Trimming removed 3 bases at V and 2 bases at J, with 8 bases between. The CDR3 DNA reads as TGTGCCTGGAGCTTCAGGGGCAATCAGCCCCAGCATTTT. Residues: CAWSFRGNQPQHF.

This clonotype was counted many times. The chain combines TRBV11-2 with TRBJ2-3; a possible D gene is TRBD1 (5 bases). The germline V gene has CDR1 SGHAT and CDR2 FQNNGV. V dropped 4 bases and J dropped 0 bases, with 11 bases sitting between them. The CDR3 is 15 amino acids. The CDR3 sequence: CASSSDTSSTDTQYF. The CDR3 coding sequence is TGTGCCAGCAGCTCGGACACTTCTAGCACAGATACGCAGTATTTT. The variable domain in full, completed from reference TRBV11-2 and TRBJ2-3, reads EAGVAQSPRYKIIEKRQSVAFWCNPISGHATLYWYQQILGQGPKLLIQFQNNGVVDDSQLPKDRFSAERLKGVDSTLKIQPAKLEDSAVYLCASSSDTSSTDTQYFGPGTRLTVL.

In this sample, this clonotype turned up many times. The V and J genes are TRBV11-2 and TRBJ2-1; 12 bases are a match to TRBD2. CDR1 is SGHAT, CDR2 FQNNGV, per germline. The CDR3 sequence is 16 residues long. Trimming at V came to 4 bases and at J to 7 bases, leaving 8 bases not matched to a gene. The CDR3 protein is CASSSTTSGRFNEQFF. The CDR3 DNA is TGTGCCAGCAGCTCCACCACTAGCGGGAGGTTTAATGAGCAGTTCTTC.

The sample holds many counts of this clonotype. The chain links TRBV20-1 to TRBJ2-5, with 8 bases fitting TRBD2. The junction had 13 bases not matched to a gene; V was cut back by 5 bases and J by 2 bases. Germline CDR1 is DFQATT and CDR2 is SNEGSKA (reference sequence). CDR3 size: 16 residues. The CDR3 reads CSAPPPLAEIQETQYF. The CDR3 nucleotides are TGCAGTGCTCCCCCCCCACTAGCGGAAATTCAAGAGACCCAGTACTTC.

This clonotype was recorded many times. The chain employs TRBV6-4 and TRBJ1-6, with 8 bases matching TRBD1. CDR3 size: 19 residues. V was clipped by 0 bases and J by 0 bases; unmatched bases: 7. In germline, CDR1 is MRHNA, CDR2 SNTAGT. The CDR3 coding sequence is TGTGCCAGCAGTGACTCGTCAGGGGGCGGAAGCTCCTATAATTCACCCCTCCACTTT. This gives the protein CASSDSSGGGSSYNSPLHF.

This clonotype was counted only a few times. V and J are TRBV9 and TRBJ2-6, with D uncertain. V was trimmed by 6 bases and J by 1 base, leaving 8 bases between them. The CDR3 is 14 residues long. The V gene's germline CDR1 is SGDLS and CDR2 YYNGEE. This CDR3 is CASTGASGANVLTF. Written as DNA, the CDR3 is TGTGCCAGCACCGGAGCTTCTGGGGCCAACGTCCTGACTTTC.

This clonotype was recorded a few times. The chain employs TRBV7-2 and TRBJ2-5; D is unclear. CDR1 and CDR2 from the germline V gene are SGHTA and FQGNSA. V was cut by 2 bases and J by 6 bases, with 4 bases left in between. CDR3 length: 11 amino acids. The CDR3 DNA follows: TGTGCCAGCAGCTTAACCCAGACCCAGTACTTC. Its translation is CASSLTQTQYF.

This clonotype was seen ten or more times. V and J are TRBV5-4 and TRBJ1-3; D remains unclear. Germline-derived CDR1 and CDR2 are SGHNT and YYREEE (reference sequence). Trimming left V 0 bases short and J 4 bases short, with 8 bases between. The CDR3 length is 14 residues. The chain's CDR3 is CASSLAGRGNTIYF. DNA for the CDR3: TGTGCCAGCAGCTTGGCGGGTCGGGGAAACACCATATATTTT.

The CDR3 region has the DNA TGTGCCAGCAGCCCCCGGGACCGGATATTGGGCGAGCAGTACTTC. This encodes CASSPRDRILGEQYF. The chain is built from TRBV5-6 and TRBJ2-7; D tentatively fits TRBD1 or TRBD2 (5 bases each). The CDR3 totals 15 residues. V was pared by 4 bases and J by 6 bases, with 20 bases between. Germline-derived CDR1 and CDR2 are SGHDT and YYEEEE. Supplemented by reference TRBV5-6 and TRBJ2-7, the full variable domain reads DAGVTQSPTHLIKTRGQQVTLRCSPKSGHDTVSWYQQALGQGPQFIFQYYEEEERQRGNFPDRFSGHQFPNYSSELNVNALLLGDSALYLCASSPRDRILGEQYFGPGTRLTVT.

This clonotype was observed at least ten times. The rearrangement uses TRBV4-1 and TRBJ2-2, with D tentatively TRBD1 or TRBD2 (5 bases each). V shed 2 bases and J shed 9 bases, with 10 bases lying between them. Per germline, CDR1 MGHRA and CDR2 YSYEKL. CDR3 size: 13 residues. Here the CDR3 reads CASSQRDGRELFF. CDR3 DNA: TGCGCCAGCAGCCAACGGGACGGCCGGGAGCTGTTTTTT.

The rearrangement joins TRBV10-1 to TRBJ2-1, with 14 nucleotides matching TRBD2. Germline loops: CDR1 WNHNN, CDR2 SYGVQD (reference sequence). V shed 4 bases, J shed 2 bases, and the junction held 4 bases outside the gene matches. The CDR3 runs to 17 residues. DNA of the CDR3: TGCGCCAGCAGTGGGGGGACTAGCGGGAGTCCCTACAATGAGCAGTTCTTC. Translated: CASSGGTSGSPYNEQFF.

Details on this clonotype: Being one base from a much bigger clone, this may be a read error. The genes are TRBV10-3 and TRBJ2-5, with D possibly matching TRBD2 (6 bases). V was trimmed by 6 bases and J by 3 bases, leaving 11 bases between them. CDR1 is ENHRY and CDR2 is SYGVKD in the germline V gene. This CDR3 comprises 13 residues. This chain's CDR3 is CAIRRGMEETQYF. CDR3 DNA sequence: TGTGCCATCAGGCGGGGCATGGAAGAGACCCAGTACTTC.

This clonotype was counted at least ten times. CDR3: CASRPIDRRRTEAFF. The CDR3 DNA follows: TGTGCCAGCAGGCCGATCGACAGGCGGAGGACTGAAGCTTTCTTT. The chain joins TRBV28 to TRBJ1-1; D possibly corresponds to TRBD1 (6 bases). Trimming took off 6 bases at V and 5 bases at J, with 19 bases between the two ends. The CDR3 runs 15 residues. Germline CDR1 is MDHEN and CDR2 is SYDVKM.